Given below is one T cell receptor beta chain in context. This clone was seen a single time. Its binding antigen is unknown. No base qualities exist here, and no much larger clone lies one base off it. Libraries came from the immunoSEQ multiplex PCR assay. As for the authors' bioinformatics: To diagnose cytomegalovirus status from the catalog of TCR beta chain sequences, a statistical classification framework was built. In TCRdb, the immuneACCESS table is reduced to in-frame sequences with V and J assigned. These tables do not hold every clone; where another copy was compared, an unresolved V gene accounts for under half, and the others remain unexplained. That table is the source of V, J and clone size, and D and trimming were worked out from the DNA. The sample table holds about 130,000 clones, of which roughly 95% were seen once. Clones ranked in the top ten supply 1.5% to 2% of the sample. These data originate in a study of cytomegalovirus exposure and HLA in healthy donors (dated by TCRdb to the late 2010s). General notes on the study: According to a later analysis, the 120 or so validation repertoires were produced on the same platform as the roughly 600 repertoires of the first cohort. The aim of the study was to test whether cataloging public T cell receptors could identify signatures of past pathogen exposure. A separate validation cohort of roughly 120 different subjects was used in addition to the 666-subject first cohort. The study combined high-throughput TCR immunosequencing, statistical association of individual TCRs with disease status, and machine learning to predict cytomegalovirus infection status. Study-level results and caveats: In vitro tests confirmed that a few of the cytomegalovirus-associated TCR beta chains recognize cytomegalovirus antigens. The study listed 150 to 200 TCR beta chains as associated with cytomegalovirus. In both the original and validation cohorts, the classifier was reported to diagnose cytomegalovirus status with high specificity and sensitivity. While some public TCRs were present in many individuals, most TCR sequences turned up only very rarely across donors. Of the cluster scores, about 94% were above 0 in a later analysis, which found that TCRs clustered in the first cohort also tended to co-occur in the 120 validation repertoires. The authors suggested that the approach could potentially be generalized to other disease states and immunological phenotypes. All 120 or so repertoires were used to score co-occurrence in the validation cohort in a later analysis, because that analysis had no HLA typing for the cohort.

The germline V gene (reference sequence) provides CDR1 MNHEY and CDR2 SMNVEV. Including cysteine and phenylalanine, the CDR3 has 13 amino acids. Only the CDR3 DNA is retained, 39 bases long and in frame from the first base. V and J lose 2 bases and 7 bases, and a span of 12 bases separates them. The donors belonged to the validation cohort of about 110 subjects, which was separate from the approximately 660-subject first cohort. The material sequenced was PBMCs. The chain employs TRBV27 and TRBJ2-7; TRBD1 might be the D gene, on 6 matching bases. This TCR derives from a man younger than 30 in good health and CMV-seronegative. CDR3 loop: CASSLQGSGEQYF. The sequenced DNA is TGTGCCAGCAGTTTACAGGGGTCGGGGGAGCAGTACTTC.